These 30 T cell receptor beta chains share one sample of origin, sequenced in a study of T-cell memory formation after mild COVID-19. Each CDR3 protein is one row after TCRdb ran MiXCR on the 5' RACE reads. The repertoire holds 250,000 to 300,000 distinct CDR3 sequences, with roughly 8% as singletons. The sample taken for sequencing was PBMCs or a T cell subset sorted from them (not recorded which). The receptors stem from a man aged 18 to 30 who had mild COVID-19 (a few samples of this study predate the infection). Cell type and time point are not known.

This clonotype was seen many times. V gene TRBV30 combines with J gene TRBJ2-2; 9 bases match TRBD1. V lost 3 bases, J lost 6 bases, and 8 bases stayed unmatched. The germline CDR1 and CDR2 sequences are GTSNPN and SVGIG (reference sequence). The CDR3 sequence is 15 residues long. CDR3 loop: CAWRNSGQGSGELFF. CDR3 bases: TGTGCCTGGAGGAACTCGGGACAGGGCTCCGGGGAGCTGTTTTTT.

This clonotype appeared many times. The V call is TRBV3-1, the J call TRBJ2-3; 7 bases align to TRBD2. Germline V lookup: CDR1 LGHDT, CDR2 YNNKEL (reference sequence). The CDR3 is made up of 16 amino acids. The V and J ends lost 2 bases and 1 base, in that order; junction bases with no gene match: 6. The CDR3, as DNA: TGTGCCAGCAGCCAACTAGAGCGGGACCGCACAGATACGCAGTATTTT. Its translation is CASSQLERDRTDTQYF.

The chain has TRBV28 and TRBJ2-1; a weak D match, TRBD1 (5 bases). CDR3 size: 12 residues. CDR1 and CDR2 from the germline V gene are MDHEN and SYDVKM. Trimming removed 10 bases from V and 3 bases from J, with 10 bases in between. The CDR3 region has the DNA TGTGCCACTCGTAGGGGCTACAATGAGCAGTTCTTC. Translation: CATRRGYNEQFF. The variable domain in full, with the rest retrieved from reference TRBV28 and TRBJ2-1, is DVKVTQSSRYLVKRTGEKVFLECVQDMDHENMFWYRQDPGLGLRLIYFSYDVKMKEKGDIPEGYSVSREKKERFSLILESASTNQTSMYLCATRRGYNEQFFGPGTRLTVL.

This clonotype occurred a few times. One junction end disagrees with the germline gene, perhaps due to a read error. The V and J genes are TRBV7-2 and TRBJ2-5; no clear D gene. Looked up from germline, CDR1 is SGHTA and CDR2 is FQGNSA. This CDR3 region has 13 residues. The CDR3 DNA follows: TGTGCCAGCAGCTTGGGAAGGGAAGAGAGCCAGTACTTC. Encoded protein: CASSLGREESQYF.

This rearrangement joins TRBV28 to TRBJ1-5; 8 bases map to TRBD1. The germline CDR1 and CDR2 sequences are MDHEN and SYDVKM. The length of the CDR3 is 16 residues. The ends lost 7 bases at V and 3 bases at J; junction bases unmatched: 11. The CDR3 is CASTPGGVGANQPQHF. CDR3 nucleotide sequence: TGTGCCAGCACCCCAGGGGGCGTCGGCGCCAATCAGCCCCAGCATTTT.

This clonotype has just a few counts. The V gene is TRBV7-9, the J gene TRBJ2-7; D gene uncertain. The CDR3 has 13 amino acids. The V gene lost 1 base and the J gene lost 2 bases, with 6 bases spanning the gap. Germline V lookup: CDR1 SEHNR, CDR2 FQNEAQ (reference sequence). The CDR3 coding sequence is TGTGCCAGCAGCTTAGGCGGCACCTACGAGCAGTACGTC. Translated: CASSLGGTYEQYV.

The table lists this clonotype with many counts. V is TRBV21-1 and J is TRBJ2-1. TRBV21-1 is flagged as a pseudogene. This CDR3 is 12 amino acids long. The CDR3 DNA reads TGTGCCAGCAGCAAAGTACCCCATGAGCAGTTCTTC. The encoded protein is CASSKVPHEQFF.

This clonotype was recorded many times. The chain uses TRBV7-9 and TRBJ2-5, with D possibly TRBD2 on 6 matching bases. The V and J ends lost 2 bases and 4 bases respectively, with 11 bases between them. Germline V gives CDR1 SEHNR, CDR2 FQNEAQ (reference sequence). There are 14 residues in the CDR3. The chain's CDR3 is CASSLYRGGETQYF. CDR3 bases: TGTGCCAGCAGCTTATATAGGGGAGGAGAGACCCAGTACTTC. Full variable domain (missing parts from reference TRBV7-9 and TRBJ2-5): DTGVSQNPRHKITKRGQNVTFRCDPISEHNRLYWYRQTLGQGPEFLTYFQNEAQLEKSRLLSDRFSAERPKGSFSTLEIQRTEQGDSAMYLCASSLYRGGETQYFGPGTRLLVL.

V usage is TRBV5-1 and J usage is TRBJ2-3; D call uncertain. V lost 2 bases, J lost 3 bases, and 13 bases lay in between. Germline CDR1 reads SGHRS; CDR2 reads YFSETQ. The CDR3 spans 15 residues. The CDR3 sequence is CASSLLGGLTDTQYF. CDR3 DNA: TGCGCCAGCAGCTTATTGGGCGGTTTAACAGATACGCAGTATTTT.

At least ten counts were recorded for this clonotype. This sequence joins TRBV3-1 and TRBJ2-3; a possible D gene is TRBD2 (5 bases). The CDR3 spans 14 residues. From germline, CDR1 is LGHDT and CDR2 YNNKEL (reference sequence). Trimming took off 6 bases at V and 6 bases at J, with 16 bases between the two ends. CDR3 amino acids: CASSLISGEDTQYF. CDR3 DNA: TGTGCCAGCAGTTTGATATCCGGGGAGGATACGCAGTATTTT.

The chain couples TRBV6-1 to TRBJ2-3, with 9 bases fitting TRBD2. The CDR3 length is 15 residues. V shed 4 bases, J shed 2 bases, and the junction held 4 bases outside the gene matches. Germline V CDR1 and CDR2: MNHNS, SASEGT. The CDR3 loop reads CASSGRGGVTDTQYF. CDR3 sequence (DNA): TGTGCCAGCAGTGGGCGGGGGGGCGTCACAGATACGCAGTATTTT.

This clonotype has a count of ten or more. The rearrangement links TRBV3-1 to TRBJ2-2; possible D gene TRBD2, 6 bases. Germline V gene data show CDR1 as LGHDT and CDR2 as YNNKEL (reference sequence). Trimming left V 4 bases short and J 6 bases short, with 12 bases between. This CDR3 has 14 amino acids. Here the CDR3 reads CASSPWGDAGELFF. The CDR3 DNA reads as TGTGCCAGCAGCCCGTGGGGGGACGCCGGGGAGCTGTTTTTT.

This clonotype was observed many times. V is TRBV7-9 and J is TRBJ1-6; no reliable D call. CDR3 length equals 16 residues. Trimming removed 0 bases at V and 9 bases at J, with 15 bases between. Germline V CDR1 and CDR2: SEHNR, FQNEAQ (reference sequence). CDR3 sequence reads: CASSLAFPQLASPLHF. The CDR3 nucleotides read TGTGCCAGCAGCTTAGCTTTTCCTCAGTTGGCTTCACCCCTCCACTTT.

This clonotype has at least ten counts. J is TRBJ1-1 and V is TRBV7-2; D might be TRBD1 (6 bases). Germline V gene lookup returns CDR1 SGHTA and CDR2 FQGNSA. CDR3 length: 15 residues. V lost 7 bases to trimming and J lost 5 bases, with 20 bases between them. The CDR3 is CASNSVWGAVTEAFF. For the CDR3, the DNA is TGTGCCAGCAACTCTGTTTGGGGGGCGGTTACTGAAGCTTTCTTT.

The rearrangement joins TRBV29-1 to TRBJ2-3; TRBD2 matches 8 bases. Germline V gives CDR1 SQVTM, CDR2 ANQGSEA. The CDR3 consists of 14 residues. J lost 2 bases, V lost 0 bases, and 1 base had no gene match. CDR3 in DNA: TGCAGCGTTGAAGAGCGGGGGGCCACAGATACGCAGTATTTT. Translation: CSVEERGATDTQYF.

This clonotype was seen many times. The chain uses TRBV7-3 and TRBJ1-1; 8 bases are a match to TRBD1. Germline CDR1 SGHTA, CDR2 FQGTGA. The V and J ends lost 5 bases and 4 bases, in that order; junction bases with no gene match: 0. The CDR3 is 12 residues long. In nucleotides, the CDR3 is TGTGCCAGCAGCGGACAGGGCACTGAAGCTTTCTTT. Translating gives CASSGQGTEAFF.

This clonotype was detected many times. The genes are TRBV20-1 and TRBJ2-3; D is undetermined. This CDR3 comprises 12 residues. Trimming took 3 bases from V and 0 from J, leaving 4 bases between them. Germline V CDR1 and CDR2: DFQATT, SNEGSKA (reference sequence). The DNA of the CDR3 is TGCAGTGCTAGGGCTAGCACAGATACGCAGTATTTT. Protein product: CSARASTDTQYF.

This clonotype came up many times. The CDR3 sequence is CASSSADLGSYEQYF. The CDR3 DNA is TGTGCCAGCAGCTCGGCAGACTTGGGCTCCTACGAGCAGTACTTC. The chain has TRBV7-2 and TRBJ2-7; no reliable D call. Germline loops: CDR1 SGHTA, CDR2 FQGNSA. The length of the CDR3 is 15 residues. V shed 4 bases and J shed 0 bases, with 13 bases lying between them.

This clonotype was observed many times. V usage is TRBV7-2 and J usage is TRBJ1-4; D ambiguous. CDR3 length: 13 residues. Trimming left V 5 bases short and J 5 bases short, with 9 bases between. In germline, CDR1 is SGHTA, CDR2 FQGNSA. CDR3 DNA: TGTGCCAGCAGCAGGGCTATCAATGAAAAACTGTTTTTT. It yields the protein CASSRAINEKLFF.

This chain uses TRBV28 with TRBJ2-5; TRBD2 matches at 10 bases. Germline V lookup: CDR1 MDHEN, CDR2 SYDVKM. This CDR3 contains 15 residues. V lost 7 bases to trimming and J lost 2 bases; unmatched junction nucleotides: 7. DNA of the CDR3: TGTGCCAGCACCCCTAGCGGGGGTTTGCAAGAGACCCAGTACTTC. Translating gives CASTPSGGLQETQYF.

The chain combines TRBV7-9 with TRBJ2-7; D unclear. Trimming took off 5 bases at V and 4 bases at J, with 9 bases between the two ends. This CDR3 has 12 residues. Germline CDR1 reads SEHNR; CDR2 reads FQNEAQ (reference sequence). The CDR3 DNA sequence: TGTGCCAGCAGCCTAACAGAGTACGAGCAGTACTTC. Residues: CASSLTEYEQYF.

This clonotype was counted a few times. This chain connects TRBV18 to TRBJ2-6; D gene uncertain. CDR1 and CDR2 (germline): KGHSH, LQKENI. There are 14 residues in the CDR3. The V gene lost 0 bases and the J gene lost 7 bases, with 7 bases spanning the gap. This chain's CDR3 is CASSPPGTANVLTF. The CDR3 region has the DNA TGTGCCAGCTCACCACCGGGCACAGCCAACGTCCTGACTTTC.

This clonotype was detected a few times. This chain uses TRBV7-9 with TRBJ2-7; possibly TRBD2 for D (6 bases). Deletions cut 4 bases from V and 6 bases from J, with 13 bases between. This CDR3 region has 13 residues. Germline assignment: CDR1 SEHNR and CDR2 FQNEAQ (reference sequence). CDR3 residues: CASSSGEVVEQYF. The CDR3 DNA sequence: TGTGCCAGCAGCTCCGGGGAGGTCGTCGAGCAGTACTTC.

This clonotype was recorded a few times. The chain has TRBV4-2 and TRBJ2-1; possible D gene TRBD1, 5 bases. CDR3 length equals 16 residues. CDR1 is LGHNA, CDR2 YNFKEQ, per germline. V was shortened by 0 bases and J by 9 bases, with 18 bases between the two germline ends. The CDR3 sequence: CASSQETGWGLGEQFF. Here the CDR3 DNA reads TGTGCCAGCAGCCAAGAAACAGGTTGGGGTCTCGGTGAGCAGTTCTTC.

Ten or more counts support this clonotype. The chain uses TRBV4-3 and TRBJ2-5, with 10 bases aligning to TRBD2. CDR3 size: 19 residues. Trimming removed 2 bases from V and 5 bases from J; junction bases left unmatched: 17. Germline lookup yields CDR1 LGHNA and CDR2 YSLEER. The CDR3 DNA is TGCGCCAGCAGCCAACATCACCCTAGCGGGGGACGCTCGTGGGAGACCCAGTACTTC. It translates to CASSQHHPSGGRSWETQYF.

This sequence joins TRBV4-3 and TRBJ1-6, with TRBD1 identical over 7 bases. V was clipped by 4 bases and J by 8 bases; unmatched bases: 5. Germline V CDR1 and CDR2: LGHNA, YSLEER. This CDR3 spans 14 amino acids. The DNA of the CDR3 is TGCGCCAGCAGCCGAGGGGGCGCGGATTCACCCCTCCACTTT. Protein product: CASSRGGADSPLHF.

This sequence joins TRBV4-3 and TRBJ2-3; 11 bases fit TRBD2. J gave up 5 bases and V 0 bases, and 4 bases lay outside the gene matches. Germline-derived CDR1 and CDR2 are LGHNA and YSLEER. The CDR3 runs 16 residues. This CDR3 is CASSQEASGGIDTQYF. The CDR3 DNA reads TGCGCCAGCAGCCAAGAGGCTAGCGGGGGGATAGATACGCAGTATTTT.

This clonotype occurred a few times. This chain uses TRBV18 with TRBJ2-1, with 9 bases aligning to TRBD2. The CDR3 covers 18 residues. CDR1 and CDR2 (germline): KGHSH, LQKENI. Trimming took 3 bases from V and 3 from J; bases not matched to a gene: 12. CDR3 in amino acids: CASSPQDRLAGLYNEQFF. The CDR3 DNA is TGTGCCAGCTCACCCCAGGATCGGCTAGCGGGACTCTACAATGAGCAGTTCTTC.

In this sample, this clonotype turned up a few times. The V gene is TRBV12-3 or TRBV12-4, the J gene TRBJ1-5, with D perhaps matching TRBD1 (5 bases). The CDR3 covers 15 residues. Trimming took off 5 bases at V and 2 bases at J, with 13 bases between the two ends. CDR3 in DNA: TGTGCCAGCAGTCTGAGGGGCGCGGGCAATCAGCCCCAGCATTTT. Its translation: CASSLRGAGNQPQHF.

The rearrangement links TRBV4-1 to TRBJ1-1; D is undetermined. V lost 2 bases to trimming and J lost 2 bases, with 9 bases between them. This CDR3 has 14 amino acids. The germline V gene encodes CDR1 MGHRA and CDR2 YSYEKL. The CDR3 is CASSQRTTNTEAFF. DNA of the CDR3: TGCGCCAGCAGCCAAAGGACCACCAACACTGAAGCTTTCTTT.